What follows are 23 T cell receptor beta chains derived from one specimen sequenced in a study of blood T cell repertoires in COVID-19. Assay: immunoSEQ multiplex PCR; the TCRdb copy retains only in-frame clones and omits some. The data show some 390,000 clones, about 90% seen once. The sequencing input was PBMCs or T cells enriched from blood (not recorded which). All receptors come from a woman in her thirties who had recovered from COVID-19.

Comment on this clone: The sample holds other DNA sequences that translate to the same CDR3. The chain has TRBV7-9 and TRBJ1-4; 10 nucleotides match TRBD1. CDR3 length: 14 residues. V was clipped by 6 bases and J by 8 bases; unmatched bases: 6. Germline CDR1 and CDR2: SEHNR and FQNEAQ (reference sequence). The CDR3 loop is CASSRDRGGEKLFF. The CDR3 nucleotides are TGTGCCAGCAGTCGGGACAGGGGAGGGGAAAAACTGTTTTTT.

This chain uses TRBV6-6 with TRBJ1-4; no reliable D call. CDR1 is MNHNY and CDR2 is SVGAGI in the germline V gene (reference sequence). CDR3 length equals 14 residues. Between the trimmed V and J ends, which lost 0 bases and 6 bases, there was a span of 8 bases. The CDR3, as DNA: TGTGCCAGCAGTTACTCGATGTCGGATGAAAAACTGTTTTTT. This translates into CASSYSMSDEKLFF.

In DNA, the CDR3 is TGTGCCAGCAGCTACACGACAGCTAACTATGGCTACACCTTC. It is translated as CASSYTTANYGYTF. The chain recombines TRBV3-1 (or the pseudogene TRBV3-2) with TRBJ1-2; tentative D call: TRBD1 (5 bases). The germline CDR1 and CDR2 sequences are LGHDT and YNNKEL (reference sequence). The V end was cut by 5 bases, the J end by 0 bases, with 10 bases between. This CDR3 comprises 14 residues.

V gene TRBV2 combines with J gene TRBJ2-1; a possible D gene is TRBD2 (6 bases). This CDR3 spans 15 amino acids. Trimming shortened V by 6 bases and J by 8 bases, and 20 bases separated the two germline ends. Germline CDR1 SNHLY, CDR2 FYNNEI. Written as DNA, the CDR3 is TGTGCCAGCAGGCGCCCGGCGGGGATTACGGATGAGCAGTTCTTC. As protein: CASRRPAGITDEQFF.

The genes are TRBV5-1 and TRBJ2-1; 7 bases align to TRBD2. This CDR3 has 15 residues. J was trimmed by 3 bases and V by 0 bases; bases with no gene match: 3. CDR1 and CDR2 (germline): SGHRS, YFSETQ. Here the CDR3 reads CASSLGLAVYNEQFF. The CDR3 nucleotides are TGCGCCAGCAGCTTGGGGCTAGCGGTCTACAATGAGCAGTTCTTC.

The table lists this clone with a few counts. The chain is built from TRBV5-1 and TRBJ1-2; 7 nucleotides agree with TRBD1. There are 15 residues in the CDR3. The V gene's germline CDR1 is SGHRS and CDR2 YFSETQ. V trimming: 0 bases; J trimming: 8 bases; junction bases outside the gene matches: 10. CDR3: CASSLAGERGRGYTF. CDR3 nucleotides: TGCGCCAGCAGCTTGGCGGGGGAAAGGGGGCGCGGCTACACCTTC.

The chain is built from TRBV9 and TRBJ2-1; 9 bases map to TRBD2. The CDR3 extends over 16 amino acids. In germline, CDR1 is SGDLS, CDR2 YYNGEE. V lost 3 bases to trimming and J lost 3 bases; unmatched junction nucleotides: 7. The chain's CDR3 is CASSAPEREDYNEQFF. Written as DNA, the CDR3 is TGTGCCAGCAGCGCCCCTGAGCGGGAGGACTACAATGAGCAGTTCTTC.

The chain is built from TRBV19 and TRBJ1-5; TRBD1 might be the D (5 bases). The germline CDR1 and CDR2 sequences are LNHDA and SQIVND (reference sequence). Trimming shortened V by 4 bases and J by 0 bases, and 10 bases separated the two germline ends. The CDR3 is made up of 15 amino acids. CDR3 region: CASSNQGGSNQPQHF. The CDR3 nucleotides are TGTGCCAGTAGTAATCAGGGTGGTAGCAATCAGCCCCAGCATTTT.

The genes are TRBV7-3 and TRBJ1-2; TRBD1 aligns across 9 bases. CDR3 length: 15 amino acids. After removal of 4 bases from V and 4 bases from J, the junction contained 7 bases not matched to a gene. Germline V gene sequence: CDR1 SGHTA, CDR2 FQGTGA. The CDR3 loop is CASSSTGGRAYGYTF. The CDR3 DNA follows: TGTGCCAGCAGCTCTACAGGGGGCCGGGCCTATGGCTACACCTTC.

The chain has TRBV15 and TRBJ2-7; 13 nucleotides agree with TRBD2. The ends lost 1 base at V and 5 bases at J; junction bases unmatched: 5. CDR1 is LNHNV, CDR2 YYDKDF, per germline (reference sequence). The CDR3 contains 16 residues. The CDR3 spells CATSRGGLAGVHEQYF. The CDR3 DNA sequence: TGTGCCACCAGCAGAGGTGGACTAGCGGGAGTCCACGAGCAGTACTTC.

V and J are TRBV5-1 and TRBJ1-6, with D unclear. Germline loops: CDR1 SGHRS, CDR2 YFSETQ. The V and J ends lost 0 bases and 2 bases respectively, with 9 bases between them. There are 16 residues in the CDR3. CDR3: CASSLERVTYNSPLHF. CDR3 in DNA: TGCGCCAGCAGCTTGGAACGGGTAACCTATAATTCACCCCTCCACTTT.

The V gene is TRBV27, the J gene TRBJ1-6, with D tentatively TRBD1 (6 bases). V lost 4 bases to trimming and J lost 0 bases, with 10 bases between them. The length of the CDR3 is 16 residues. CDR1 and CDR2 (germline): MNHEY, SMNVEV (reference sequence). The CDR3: CASSSGQSSYNSPLHF. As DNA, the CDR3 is TGTGCCAGCAGTTCCGGACAGAGCTCCTATAATTCACCCCTCCACTTT.

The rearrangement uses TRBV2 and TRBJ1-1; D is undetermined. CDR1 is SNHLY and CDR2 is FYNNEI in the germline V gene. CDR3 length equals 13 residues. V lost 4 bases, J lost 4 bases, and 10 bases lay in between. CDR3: CASSGARSTEAFF. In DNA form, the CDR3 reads TGTGCCAGCAGTGGTGCAAGGAGCACTGAAGCTTTCTTT.

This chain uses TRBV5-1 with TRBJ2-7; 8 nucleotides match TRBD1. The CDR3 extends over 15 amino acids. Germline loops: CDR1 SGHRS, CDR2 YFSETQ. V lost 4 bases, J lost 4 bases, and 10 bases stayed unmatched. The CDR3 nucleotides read TGCGCCAGCAGCAAACCGGACAGGGCCCAATACGAGCAGTACTTC. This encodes CASSKPDRAQYEQYF.

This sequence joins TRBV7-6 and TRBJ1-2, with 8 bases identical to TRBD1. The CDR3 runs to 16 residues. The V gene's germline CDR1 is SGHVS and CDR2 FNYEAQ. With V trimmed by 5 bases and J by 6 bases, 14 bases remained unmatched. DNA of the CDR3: TGTGCCAGCAGCATGACCCGGGACAGGAACTACCATGGCTACACCTTC. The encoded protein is CASSMTRDRNYHGYTF.

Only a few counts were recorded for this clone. CDR3 residues: CASSGNRGSYNEQFF. DNA for the CDR3: TGCGCCAGCAGCGGGAACAGGGGGTCCTACAATGAGCAGTTCTTC. The chain combines TRBV5-1 with TRBJ2-1; 8 bases are a match to TRBD1. CDR3 length equals 15 residues. CDR1 and CDR2 from the germline V gene are SGHRS and YFSETQ. The V gene end was trimmed by 4 bases and the J gene end by 1 base; junction bases not matched to a gene: 4. The whole variable domain, filled in from reference TRBV5-1 and TRBJ2-1, reads KAGVTQTPRYLIKTRGQQVTLSCSPISGHRSVSWYQQTPGQGLQFLFEYFSETQRNKGNFPGRFSGRQFSNSRSEMNVSTLELGDSALYLCASSGNRGSYNEQFFGPGTRLTVL.

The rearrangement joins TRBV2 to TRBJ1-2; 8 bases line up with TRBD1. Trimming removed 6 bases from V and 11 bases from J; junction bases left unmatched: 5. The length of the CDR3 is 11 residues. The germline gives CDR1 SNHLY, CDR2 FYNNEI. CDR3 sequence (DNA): TGTGCCAGCAGAGACAGGGGTTGGTACACCTTC. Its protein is CASRDRGWYTF. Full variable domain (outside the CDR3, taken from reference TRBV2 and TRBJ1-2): EPEVTQTPSHQVTQMGQEVILRCVPISNHLYFYWYRQILGQKVEFLVSFYNNEISEKSEIFDDQFSVERPDGSNFTLKIRSTKLEDSAMYFCASRDRGWYTFGSGTRLTVV.

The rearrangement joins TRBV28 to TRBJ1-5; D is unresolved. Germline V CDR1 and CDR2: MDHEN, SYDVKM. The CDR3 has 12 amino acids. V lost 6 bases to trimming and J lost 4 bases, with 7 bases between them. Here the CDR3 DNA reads TGTGCCAGCAGAATTCCGAATCAGCCCCAGCATTTT. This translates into CASRIPNQPQHF.

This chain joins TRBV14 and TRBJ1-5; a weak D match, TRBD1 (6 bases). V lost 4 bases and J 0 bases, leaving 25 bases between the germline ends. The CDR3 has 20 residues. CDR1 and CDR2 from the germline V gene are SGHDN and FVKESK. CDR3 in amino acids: CASSRGQWNPGLYSNQPQHF. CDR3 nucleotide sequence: TGTGCCAGCAGCCGAGGACAGTGGAACCCAGGGCTCTATAGCAATCAGCCCCAGCATTTT.

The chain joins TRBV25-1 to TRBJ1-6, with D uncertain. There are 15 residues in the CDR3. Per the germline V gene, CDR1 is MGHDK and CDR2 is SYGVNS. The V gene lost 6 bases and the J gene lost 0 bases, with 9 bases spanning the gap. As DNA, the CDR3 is TGTGCCAGCAGCAGACAAAGCTCCTATAATTCACCCCTCCACTTT. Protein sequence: CASSRQSSYNSPLHF.

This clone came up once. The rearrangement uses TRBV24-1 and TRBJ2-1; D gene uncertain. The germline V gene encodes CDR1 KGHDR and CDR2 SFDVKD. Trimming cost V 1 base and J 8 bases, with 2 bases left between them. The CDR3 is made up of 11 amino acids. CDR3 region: CATSDFDEQFF. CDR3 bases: TGTGCCACCAGTGATTTCGATGAGCAGTTCTTC.

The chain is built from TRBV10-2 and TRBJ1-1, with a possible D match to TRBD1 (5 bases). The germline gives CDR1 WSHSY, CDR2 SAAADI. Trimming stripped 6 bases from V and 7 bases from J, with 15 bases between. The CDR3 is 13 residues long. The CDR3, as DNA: TGCGCCAGCAGCCCCGGGGGGAGGGATGAAGCTTTCTTT. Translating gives CASSPGGRDEAFF.

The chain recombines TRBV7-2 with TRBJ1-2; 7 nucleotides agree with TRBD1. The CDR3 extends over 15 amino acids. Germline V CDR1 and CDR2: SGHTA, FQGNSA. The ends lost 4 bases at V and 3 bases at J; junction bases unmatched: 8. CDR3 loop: CASSSIGQEHYGYTF. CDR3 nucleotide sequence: TGTGCCAGCAGCTCCATTGGACAGGAACACTATGGCTACACCTTC.